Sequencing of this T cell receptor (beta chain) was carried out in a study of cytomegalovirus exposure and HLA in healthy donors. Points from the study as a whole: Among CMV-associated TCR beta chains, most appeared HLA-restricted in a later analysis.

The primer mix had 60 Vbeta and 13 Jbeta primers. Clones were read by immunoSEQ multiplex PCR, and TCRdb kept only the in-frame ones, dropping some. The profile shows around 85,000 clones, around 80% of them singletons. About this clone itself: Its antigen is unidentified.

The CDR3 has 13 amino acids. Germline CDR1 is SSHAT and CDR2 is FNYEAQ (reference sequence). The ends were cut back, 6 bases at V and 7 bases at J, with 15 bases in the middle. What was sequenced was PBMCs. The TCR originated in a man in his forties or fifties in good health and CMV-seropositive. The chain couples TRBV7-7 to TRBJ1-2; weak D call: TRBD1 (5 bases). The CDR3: CASSPLGGSGYTF. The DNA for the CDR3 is TGTGCCAGCAGTCCTCTCGGGGGTTCTGGCTACACCTTC. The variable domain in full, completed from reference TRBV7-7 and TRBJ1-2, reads GAGVSQSPRYKVTKRGQDVTLRCDPISSHATLYWYQQALGQGPEFLTYFNYEAQPDKSGLPSDRFSAERPEGSISTLTIQRTEQRDSAMYRCASSPLGGSGYTFGSGTRLTVV.